A selection of T cell receptor beta chains follows, all from one sample in a study of CD8+ T cells in alopecia areata. Only in-frame clones appear in the TCRdb table, and some are missing; sequencing was by immunoSEQ multiplex PCR. The sample shows some 170,000 clones, 53% of them seen only once. Sequences were derived from CD8+ T cells sorted from blood, sampled at week 24, from a patient treated with tofacitinib. The origin of the receptors is a human donor with alopecia areata. Both conserved end residues are part of each CDR3. A D gene is named only where the DNA matches it firmly. Size values are once, few and many counts, or a class for expanded clones, and some rows have none.

D	V	size	J	CDR3	DNA
-	TRBV19	-	TRBJ2-2	CASSIDGRGTGELFF	TGTGCCAGTAGTATCGACGGCCGGGGCACCGGGGAGCTGTTTTTT
TRBD1	TRBV5-1	-	TRBJ2-7	CASSSRQGVSYEQYF	TGCGCCAGCAGCTCAAGACAGGGGGTTTCCTACGAGCAGTACTTC
-	TRBV19	few	TRBJ1-1	CASSSQEGVRLNTEAFF	TGTGCCAGTAGCTCCCAGGAGGGAGTCCGACTGAACACTGAAGCTTTCTTT
-	TRBV2	-	TRBJ2-7	CASSESRGLTYEQYF	TGTGCCAGCAGTGAATCCCGGGGCCTTACCTACGAGCAGTACTTC
TRBD1	TRBV29-1	-	TRBJ2-7	CSVAGQGDRNSYEQYF	TGCAGCGTCGCGGGACAGGGGGACAGGAATTCCTACGAGCAGTACTTC
-	TRBV29-1	-	TRBJ1-1	CSVEGGGTEAFF	TGCAGCGTTGAAGGGGGAGGGACTGAAGCTTTCTTT
-	TRBV7-9	-	TRBJ2-2	CAHPTQDANTGELFF	TGTGCCCACCCCACGCAGGACGCGAACACCGGGGAGCTGTTTTTT
-	TRBV5-1	few	TRBJ2-7	CASSLSGYDYEQYF	TGCGCCAGCAGCTTAAGCGGATATGACTACGAGCAGTACTTC
TRBD2	TRBV29-1	few	TRBJ2-1	CSVELAGLYNEQFF	TGCAGCGTCGAACTAGCGGGGCTCTACAATGAGCAGTTCTTC
-	TRBV11-2	-	TRBJ1-6	CASSSEGNRYNSPLHF	TGTGCCAGCAGCTCTGAGGGGAATCGCTATAATTCACCCCTCCACTTT
TRBD1	TRBV4-1	-	TRBJ2-7	CASSYGTGAYEQYF	TGCGCCAGCAGCTACGGGACAGGGGCCTACGAGCAGTACTTC
-	TRBV28	-	TRBJ2-1	CASKTSQHNEQFF	TGTGCCAGCAAAACGTCGCAGCACAATGAGCAGTTCTTC